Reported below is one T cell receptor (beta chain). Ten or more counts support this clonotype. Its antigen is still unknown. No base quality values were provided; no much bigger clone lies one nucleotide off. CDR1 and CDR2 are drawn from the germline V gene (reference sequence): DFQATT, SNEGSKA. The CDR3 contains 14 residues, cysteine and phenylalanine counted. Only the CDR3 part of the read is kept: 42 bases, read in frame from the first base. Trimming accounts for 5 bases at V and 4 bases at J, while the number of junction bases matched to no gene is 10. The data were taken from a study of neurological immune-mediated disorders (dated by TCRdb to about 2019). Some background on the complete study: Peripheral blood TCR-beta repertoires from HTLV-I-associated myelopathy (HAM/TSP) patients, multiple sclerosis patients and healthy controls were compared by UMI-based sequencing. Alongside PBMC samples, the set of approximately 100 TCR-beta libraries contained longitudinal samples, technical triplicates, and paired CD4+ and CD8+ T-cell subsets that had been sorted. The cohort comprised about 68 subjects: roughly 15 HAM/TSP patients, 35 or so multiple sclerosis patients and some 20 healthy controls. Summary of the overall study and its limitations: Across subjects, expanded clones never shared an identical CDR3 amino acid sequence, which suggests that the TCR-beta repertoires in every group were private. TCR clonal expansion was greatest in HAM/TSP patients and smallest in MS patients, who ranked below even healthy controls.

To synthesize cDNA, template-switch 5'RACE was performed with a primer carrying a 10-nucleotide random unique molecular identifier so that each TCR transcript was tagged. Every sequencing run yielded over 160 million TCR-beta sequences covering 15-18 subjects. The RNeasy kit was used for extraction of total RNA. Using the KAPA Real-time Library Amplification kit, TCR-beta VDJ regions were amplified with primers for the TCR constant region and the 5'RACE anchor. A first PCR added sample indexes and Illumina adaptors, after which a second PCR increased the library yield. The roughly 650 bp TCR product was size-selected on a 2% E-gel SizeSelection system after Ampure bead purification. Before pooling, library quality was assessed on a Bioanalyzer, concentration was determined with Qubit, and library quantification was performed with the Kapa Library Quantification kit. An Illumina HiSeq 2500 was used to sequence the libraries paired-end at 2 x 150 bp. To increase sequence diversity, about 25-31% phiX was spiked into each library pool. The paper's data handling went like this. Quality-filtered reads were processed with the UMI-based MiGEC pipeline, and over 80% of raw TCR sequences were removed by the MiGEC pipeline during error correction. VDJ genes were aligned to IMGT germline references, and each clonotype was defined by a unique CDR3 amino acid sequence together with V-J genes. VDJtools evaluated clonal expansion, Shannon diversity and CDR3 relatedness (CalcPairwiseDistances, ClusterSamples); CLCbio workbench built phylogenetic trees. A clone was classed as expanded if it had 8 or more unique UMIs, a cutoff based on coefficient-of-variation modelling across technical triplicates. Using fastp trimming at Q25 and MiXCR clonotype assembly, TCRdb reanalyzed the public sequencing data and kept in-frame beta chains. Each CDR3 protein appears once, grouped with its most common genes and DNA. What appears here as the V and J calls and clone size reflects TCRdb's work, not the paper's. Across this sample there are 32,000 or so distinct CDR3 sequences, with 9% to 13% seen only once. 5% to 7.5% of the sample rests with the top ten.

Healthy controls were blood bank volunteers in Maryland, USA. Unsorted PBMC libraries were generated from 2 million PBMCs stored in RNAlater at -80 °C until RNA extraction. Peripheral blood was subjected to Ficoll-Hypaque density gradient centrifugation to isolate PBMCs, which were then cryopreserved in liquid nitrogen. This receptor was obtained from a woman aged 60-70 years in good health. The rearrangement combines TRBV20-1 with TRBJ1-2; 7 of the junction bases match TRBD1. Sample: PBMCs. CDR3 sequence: CSAPNRQGSYGYTF. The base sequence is TGCAGTGCTCCCAACCGACAGGGAAGCTATGGCTACACCTTC.